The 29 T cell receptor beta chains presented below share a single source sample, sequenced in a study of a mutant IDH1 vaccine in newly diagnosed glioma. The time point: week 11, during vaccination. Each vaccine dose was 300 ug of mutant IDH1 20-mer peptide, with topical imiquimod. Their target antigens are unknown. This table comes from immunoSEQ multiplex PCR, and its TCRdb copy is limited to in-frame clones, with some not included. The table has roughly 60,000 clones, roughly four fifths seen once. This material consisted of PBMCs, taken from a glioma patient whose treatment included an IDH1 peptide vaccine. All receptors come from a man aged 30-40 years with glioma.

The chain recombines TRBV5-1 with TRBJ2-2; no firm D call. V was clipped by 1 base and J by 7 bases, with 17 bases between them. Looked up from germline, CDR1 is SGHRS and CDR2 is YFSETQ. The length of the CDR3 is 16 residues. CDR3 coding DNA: TGCGCCAGCAGCTTGCCGTCCCGACTTCAGCACGGGGAGCTGTTTTTT. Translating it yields CASSLPSRLQHGELFF.

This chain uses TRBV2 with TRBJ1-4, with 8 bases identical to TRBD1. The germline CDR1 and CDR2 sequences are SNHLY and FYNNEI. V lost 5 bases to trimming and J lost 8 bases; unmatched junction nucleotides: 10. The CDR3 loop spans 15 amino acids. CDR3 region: CASSQPGQAGEKLFF. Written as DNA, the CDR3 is TGTGCCAGCAGTCAACCGGGACAGGCGGGCGAAAAACTGTTTTTT.

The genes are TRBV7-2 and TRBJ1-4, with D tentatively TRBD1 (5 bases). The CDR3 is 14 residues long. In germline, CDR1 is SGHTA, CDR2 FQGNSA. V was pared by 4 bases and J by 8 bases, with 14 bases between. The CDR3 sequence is CASSSGTGWEKLFF. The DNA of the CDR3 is TGTGCCAGCAGCTCCGGGACGGGCTGGGAAAAACTGTTTTTT.

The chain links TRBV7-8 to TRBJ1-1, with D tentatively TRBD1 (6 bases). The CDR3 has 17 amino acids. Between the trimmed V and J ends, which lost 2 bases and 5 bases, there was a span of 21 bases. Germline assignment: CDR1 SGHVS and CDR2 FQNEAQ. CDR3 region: CASSLISYPGAGTEAFF. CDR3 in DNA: TGTGCCAGCAGCTTAATATCTTACCCGGGGGCGGGGACTGAAGCTTTCTTT.

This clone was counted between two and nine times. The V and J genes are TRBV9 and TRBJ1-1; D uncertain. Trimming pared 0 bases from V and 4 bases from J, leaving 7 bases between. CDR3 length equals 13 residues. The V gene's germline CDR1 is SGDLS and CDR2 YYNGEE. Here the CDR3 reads CASSVALSTEAFF. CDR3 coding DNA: TGTGCCAGCAGCGTAGCCCTGAGCACTGAAGCTTTCTTT.

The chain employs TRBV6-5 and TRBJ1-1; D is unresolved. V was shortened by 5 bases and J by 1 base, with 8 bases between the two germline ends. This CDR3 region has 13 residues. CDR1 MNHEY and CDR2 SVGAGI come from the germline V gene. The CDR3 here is CASSEMGNTEAFF. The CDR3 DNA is TGTGCCAGCAGTGAGATGGGGAACACTGAAGCTTTCTTT.

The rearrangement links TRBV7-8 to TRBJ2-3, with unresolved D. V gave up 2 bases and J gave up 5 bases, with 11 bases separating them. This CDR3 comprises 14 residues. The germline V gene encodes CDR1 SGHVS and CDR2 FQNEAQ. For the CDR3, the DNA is TGTGCCAGCAGCTTACAGTTGGCGGAAGATACGCAGTATTTT. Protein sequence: CASSLQLAEDTQYF.

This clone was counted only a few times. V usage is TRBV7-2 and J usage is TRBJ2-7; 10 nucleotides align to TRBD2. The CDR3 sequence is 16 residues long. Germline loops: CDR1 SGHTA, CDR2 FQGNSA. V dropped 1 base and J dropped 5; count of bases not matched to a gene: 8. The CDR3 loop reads CASSLVPLAGANEQYF. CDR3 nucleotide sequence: TGTGCCAGCAGCTTAGTCCCTCTAGCGGGGGCGAACGAGCAGTACTTC. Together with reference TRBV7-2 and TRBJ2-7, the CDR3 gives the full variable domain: GAGVSQSPSNKVTEKGKDVELRCDPISGHTALYWYRQSLGQGLEFLIYFQGNSAPDKSGLPSDRFSAERTGGSVSTLTIQRTQQEDSAVYLCASSLVPLAGANEQYFGPGTRLTVT.

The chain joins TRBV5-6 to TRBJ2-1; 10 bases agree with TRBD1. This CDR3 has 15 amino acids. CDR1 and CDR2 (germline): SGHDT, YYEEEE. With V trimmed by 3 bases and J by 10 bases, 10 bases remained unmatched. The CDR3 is CASSWGTGEVSEQFF. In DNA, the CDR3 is TGTGCCAGCAGCTGGGGGACAGGGGAAGTATCGGAGCAGTTCTTC. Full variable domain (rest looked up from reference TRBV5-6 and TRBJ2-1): DAGVTQSPTHLIKTRGQQVTLRCSPKSGHDTVSWYQQALGQGPQFIFQYYEEEERQRGNFPDRFSGHQFPNYSSELNVNALLLGDSALYLCASSWGTGEVSEQFFGPGTRLTVL.

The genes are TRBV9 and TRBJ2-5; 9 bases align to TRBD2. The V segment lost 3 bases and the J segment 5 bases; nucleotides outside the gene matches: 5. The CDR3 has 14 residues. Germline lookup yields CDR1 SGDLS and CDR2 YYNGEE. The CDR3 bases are TGTGCCAGCAGCGCAGCGGGGGGAGGTGAGACCCAGTACTTC. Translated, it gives CASSAAGGGETQYF.

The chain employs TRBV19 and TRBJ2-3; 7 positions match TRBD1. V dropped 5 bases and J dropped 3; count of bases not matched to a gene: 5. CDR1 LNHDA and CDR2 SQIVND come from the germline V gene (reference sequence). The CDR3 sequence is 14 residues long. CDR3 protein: CASSRQGVTDTQYF. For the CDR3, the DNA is TGTGCCAGTAGTCGGCAGGGGGTAACAGATACGCAGTATTTT.

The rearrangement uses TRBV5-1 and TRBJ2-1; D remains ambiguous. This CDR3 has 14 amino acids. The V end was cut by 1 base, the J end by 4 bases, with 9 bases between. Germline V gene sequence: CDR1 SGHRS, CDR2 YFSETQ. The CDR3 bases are TGCGCCAGCAGCTTGCCGCGGCAGTACAATGAGCAGTTCTTC. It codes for CASSLPRQYNEQFF.

Here the CDR3 reads CASSLVGPNSPLHF. CDR3 DNA: TGTGCCAGCAGCTTAGTAGGACCTAATTCACCCCTCCACTTT. V usage is TRBV7-2 and J usage is TRBJ1-6; D not certain. V was pared by 1 base and J by 6 bases, with 7 bases between. This CDR3 contains 14 residues. Per germline, CDR1 SGHTA and CDR2 FQGNSA.

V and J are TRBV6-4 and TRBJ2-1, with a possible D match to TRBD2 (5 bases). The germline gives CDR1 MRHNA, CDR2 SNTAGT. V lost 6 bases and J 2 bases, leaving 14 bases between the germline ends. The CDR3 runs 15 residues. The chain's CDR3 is CASSPEGGPYNEQFF. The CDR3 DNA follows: TGTGCCAGCAGCCCCGAGGGCGGGCCCTACAATGAGCAGTTCTTC.

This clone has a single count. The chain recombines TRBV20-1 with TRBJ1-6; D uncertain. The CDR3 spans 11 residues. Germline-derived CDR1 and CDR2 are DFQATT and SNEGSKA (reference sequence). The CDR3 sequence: CSALGGRTLHF. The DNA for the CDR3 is TGCAGCGCCCTGGGCGGGAGGACCCTCCACTTT.

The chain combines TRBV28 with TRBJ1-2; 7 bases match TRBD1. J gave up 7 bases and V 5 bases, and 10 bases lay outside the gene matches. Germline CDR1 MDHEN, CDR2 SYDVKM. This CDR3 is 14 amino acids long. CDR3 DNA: TGTGCCAGCAGTGTGACAGGGCCCGTGGGTGGCTACACCTTC. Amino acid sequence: CASSVTGPVGGYTF.

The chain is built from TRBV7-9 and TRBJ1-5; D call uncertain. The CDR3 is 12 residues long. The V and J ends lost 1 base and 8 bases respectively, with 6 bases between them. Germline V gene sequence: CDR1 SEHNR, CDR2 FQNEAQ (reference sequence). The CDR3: CASSLEFEPQHF. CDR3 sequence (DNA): TGTGCCAGCAGCTTAGAATTTGAGCCCCAGCATTTT. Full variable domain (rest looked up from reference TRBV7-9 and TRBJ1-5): DTGVSQNPRHKITKRGQNVTFRCDPISEHNRLYWYRQTLGQGPEFLTYFQNEAQLEKSRLLSDRFSAERPKGSFSTLEIQRTEQGDSAMYLCASSLEFEPQHFGDGTRLSIL.

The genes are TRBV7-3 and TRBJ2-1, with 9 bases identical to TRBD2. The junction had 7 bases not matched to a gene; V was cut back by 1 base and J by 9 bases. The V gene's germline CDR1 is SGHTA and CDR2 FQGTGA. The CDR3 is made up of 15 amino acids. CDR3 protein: CASSLRAGGPGEQFF. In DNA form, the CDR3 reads TGTGCCAGCAGCTTAAGGGCGGGAGGGCCTGGTGAGCAGTTCTTC.

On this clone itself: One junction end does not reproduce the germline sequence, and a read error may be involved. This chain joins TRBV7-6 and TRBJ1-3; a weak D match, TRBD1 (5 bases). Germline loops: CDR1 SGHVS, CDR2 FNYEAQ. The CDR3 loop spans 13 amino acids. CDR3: CASSRDSGNTIYF. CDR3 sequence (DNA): TGTGCCAGCTCACGGGACTCTGGGAACACCATATATTTT.

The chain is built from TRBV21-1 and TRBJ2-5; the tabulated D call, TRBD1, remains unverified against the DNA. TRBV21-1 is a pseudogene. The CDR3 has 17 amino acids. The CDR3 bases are TGTGCCAGCAGCAGGACCGGGACAGGAAATGGCCAAGAGACCCAGTACTTC. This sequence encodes CASSRTGTGNGQETQYF.

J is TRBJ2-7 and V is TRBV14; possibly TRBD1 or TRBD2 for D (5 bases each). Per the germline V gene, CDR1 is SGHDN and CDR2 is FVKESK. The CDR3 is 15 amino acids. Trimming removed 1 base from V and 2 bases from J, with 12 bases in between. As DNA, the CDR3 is TGTGCCAGCAGCCAAGGACTTATGGGGGCCTACGAGCAGTACTTC. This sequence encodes CASSQGLMGAYEQYF.

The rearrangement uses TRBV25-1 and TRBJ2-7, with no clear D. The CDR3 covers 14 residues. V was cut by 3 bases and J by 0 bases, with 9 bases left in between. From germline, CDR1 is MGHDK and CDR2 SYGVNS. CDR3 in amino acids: CASSETRSSYEQYF. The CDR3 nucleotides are TGTGCCAGCAGTGAGACCAGGAGCTCCTACGAGCAGTACTTC.

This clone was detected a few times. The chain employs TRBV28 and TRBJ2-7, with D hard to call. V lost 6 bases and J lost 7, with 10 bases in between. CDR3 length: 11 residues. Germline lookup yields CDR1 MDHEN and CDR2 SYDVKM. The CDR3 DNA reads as TGTGCCAGCAGCCGACGGGTTGAGCAGTACTTC. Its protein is CASSRRVEQYF. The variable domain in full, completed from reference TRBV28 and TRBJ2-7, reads DVKVTQSSRYLVKRTGEKVFLECVQDMDHENMFWYRQDPGLGLRLIYFSYDVKMKEKGDIPEGYSVSREKKERFSLILESASTNQTSMYLCASSRRVEQYFGPGTRLTVT.

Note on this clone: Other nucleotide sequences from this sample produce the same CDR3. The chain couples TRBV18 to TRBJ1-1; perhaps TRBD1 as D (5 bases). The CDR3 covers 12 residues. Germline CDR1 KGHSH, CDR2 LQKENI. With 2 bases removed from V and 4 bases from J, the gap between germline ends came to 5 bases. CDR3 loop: CASSPGATEAFF. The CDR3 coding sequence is TGTGCCAGCTCACCAGGGGCCACTGAAGCTTTCTTT.

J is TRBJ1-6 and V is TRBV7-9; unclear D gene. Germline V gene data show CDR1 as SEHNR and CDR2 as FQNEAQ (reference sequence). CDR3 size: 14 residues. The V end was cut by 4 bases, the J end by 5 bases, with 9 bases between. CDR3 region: CASSSRRDNSPLHF. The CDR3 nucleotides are TGTGCCAGCAGCTCCCGACGGGATAATTCACCCCTCCACTTT.

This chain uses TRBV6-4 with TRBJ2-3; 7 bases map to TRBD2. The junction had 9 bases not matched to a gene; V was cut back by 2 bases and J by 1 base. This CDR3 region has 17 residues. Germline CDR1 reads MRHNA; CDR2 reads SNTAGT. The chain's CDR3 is CASSDQPGGGGTDTQYF. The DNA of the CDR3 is TGTGCCAGCAGTGACCAGCCGGGGGGAGGTGGCACAGATACGCAGTATTTT.

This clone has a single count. The CDR3 nucleotides are TGTGCCAGCAGCTTCCGGACAGAGAACACTGAAGCTTTCTTT. Its protein product is CASSFRTENTEAFF. The genes are TRBV5-4 and TRBJ1-1; tentative D call: TRBD1 (6 bases). CDR3 length: 14 residues. Per the germline V gene, CDR1 is SGHNT and CDR2 is YYREEE (reference sequence). With 2 bases removed from V and 1 base from J, the gap between germline ends came to 9 bases.

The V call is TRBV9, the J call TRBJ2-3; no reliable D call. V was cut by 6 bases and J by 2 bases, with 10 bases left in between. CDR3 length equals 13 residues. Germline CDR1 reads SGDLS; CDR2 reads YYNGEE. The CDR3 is CASKAGPTDTQYF. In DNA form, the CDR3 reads TGTGCCAGCAAGGCAGGTCCCACAGATACGCAGTATTTT.

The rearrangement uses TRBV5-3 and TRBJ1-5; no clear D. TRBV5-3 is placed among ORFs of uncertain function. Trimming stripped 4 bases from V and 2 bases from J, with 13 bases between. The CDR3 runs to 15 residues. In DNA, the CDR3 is TGTGCCAGAAGCGACGGGCCCTGCGGCAATCAGCCCCAGCATTTT. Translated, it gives CARSDGPCGNQPQHF.